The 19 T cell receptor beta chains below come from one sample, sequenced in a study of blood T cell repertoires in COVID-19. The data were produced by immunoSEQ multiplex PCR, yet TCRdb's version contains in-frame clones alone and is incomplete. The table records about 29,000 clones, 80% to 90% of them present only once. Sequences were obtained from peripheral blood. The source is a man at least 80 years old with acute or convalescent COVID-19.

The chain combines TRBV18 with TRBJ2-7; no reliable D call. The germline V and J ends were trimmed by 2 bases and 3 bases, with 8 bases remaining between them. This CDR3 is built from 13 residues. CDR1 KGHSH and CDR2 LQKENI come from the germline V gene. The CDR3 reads CASSPGQRYEQYF. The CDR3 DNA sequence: TGTGCCAGCTCACCAGGCCAGCGCTACGAGCAGTACTTC. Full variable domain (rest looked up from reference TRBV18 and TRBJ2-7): NAGVMQNPRHLVRRRGQEARLRCSPMKGHSHVYWYRQLPEEGLKFMVYLQKENIIDESGMPKERFSAEFPKEGPSILRIQQVVRGDSAAYFCASSPGQRYEQYFGPGTRLTVT.

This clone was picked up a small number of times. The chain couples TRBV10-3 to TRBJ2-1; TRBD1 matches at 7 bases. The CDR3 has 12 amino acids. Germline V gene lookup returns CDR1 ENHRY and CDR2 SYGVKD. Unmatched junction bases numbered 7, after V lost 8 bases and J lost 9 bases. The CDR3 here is CAIGQDPREQFF. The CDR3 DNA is TGTGCCATCGGACAGGATCCTCGTGAGCAGTTCTTC.

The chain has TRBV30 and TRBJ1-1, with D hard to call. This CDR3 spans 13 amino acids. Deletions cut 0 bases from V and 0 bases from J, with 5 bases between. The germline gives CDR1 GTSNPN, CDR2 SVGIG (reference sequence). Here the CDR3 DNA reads TGTGCCTGGAGTGTACAGATGAACACTGAAGCTTTCTTT. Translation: CAWSVQMNTEAFF.

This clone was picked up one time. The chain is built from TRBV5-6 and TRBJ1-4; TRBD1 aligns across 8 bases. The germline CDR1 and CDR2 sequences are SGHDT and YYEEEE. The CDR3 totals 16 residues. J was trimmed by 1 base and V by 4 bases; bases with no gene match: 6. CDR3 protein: CASSPGQGGTNEKLFF. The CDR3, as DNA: TGTGCCAGCAGCCCCGGACAGGGTGGAACTAATGAAAAACTGTTTTTT.

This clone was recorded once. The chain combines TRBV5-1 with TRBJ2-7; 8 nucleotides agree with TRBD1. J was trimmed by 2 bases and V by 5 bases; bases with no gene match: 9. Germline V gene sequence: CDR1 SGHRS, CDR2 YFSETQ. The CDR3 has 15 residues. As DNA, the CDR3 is TGCGCCAGCAGAATTCTCCAGGGGGCCACCTACGAGCAGTACTTC. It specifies CASRILQGATYEQYF.

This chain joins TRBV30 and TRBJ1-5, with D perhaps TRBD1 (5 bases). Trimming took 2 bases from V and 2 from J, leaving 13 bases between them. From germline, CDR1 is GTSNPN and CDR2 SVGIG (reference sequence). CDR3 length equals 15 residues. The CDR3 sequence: CAWSFSGSGNQPQHF. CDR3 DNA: TGTGCCTGGAGTTTTTCAGGGTCAGGCAATCAGCCCCAGCATTTT.

The CDR3 DNA reads TGTGCCAGCAGCCGGGACAGGGGATTTGAGACCCAGTACTTC. It codes for CASSRDRGFETQYF. The chain employs TRBV7-2 and TRBJ2-5, with 10 nucleotides matching TRBD1. Germline-derived CDR1 and CDR2 are SGHTA and FQGNSA. This CDR3 has 14 residues. V lost 5 bases and J lost 5; bases outside the gene matches: 5.

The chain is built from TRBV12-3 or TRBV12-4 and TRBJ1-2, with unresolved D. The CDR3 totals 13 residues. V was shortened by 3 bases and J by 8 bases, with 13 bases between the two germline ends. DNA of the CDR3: TGTGCCAGCAGTTTTGACCGATCAGGCGGCTACACCTTC. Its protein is CASSFDRSGGYTF.

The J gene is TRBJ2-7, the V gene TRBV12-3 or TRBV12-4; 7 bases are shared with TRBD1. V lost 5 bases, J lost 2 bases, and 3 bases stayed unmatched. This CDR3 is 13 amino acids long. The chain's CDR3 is CASSPTGAYEQYF. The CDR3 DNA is TGTGCCAGCAGTCCAACAGGGGCCTACGAGCAGTACTTC.

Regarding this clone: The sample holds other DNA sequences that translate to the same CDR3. This CDR3 is CASSVSGSRETQYF. CDR3 DNA: TGTGCCAGCAGCGTCTCCGGGAGTCGGGAGACCCAGTACTTC. The rearrangement uses TRBV9 and TRBJ2-5, with a possible D match to TRBD2 (6 bases). V lost 2 bases and J lost 5, with 13 bases in between. The CDR3 contains 14 residues. Germline-derived CDR1 and CDR2 are SGDLS and YYNGEE.

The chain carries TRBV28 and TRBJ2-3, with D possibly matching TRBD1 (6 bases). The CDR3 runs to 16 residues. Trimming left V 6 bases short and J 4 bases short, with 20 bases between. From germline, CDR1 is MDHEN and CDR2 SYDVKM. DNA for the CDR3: TGTGCCAGCAGGCCGGCAGGGGACGTATTTTCAGATACGCAGTATTTT. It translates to CASRPAGDVFSDTQYF. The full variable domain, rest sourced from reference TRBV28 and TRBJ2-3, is DVKVTQSSRYLVKRTGEKVFLECVQDMDHENMFWYRQDPGLGLRLIYFSYDVKMKEKGDIPEGYSVSREKKERFSLILESASTNQTSMYLCASRPAGDVFSDTQYFGPGTRLTVL.

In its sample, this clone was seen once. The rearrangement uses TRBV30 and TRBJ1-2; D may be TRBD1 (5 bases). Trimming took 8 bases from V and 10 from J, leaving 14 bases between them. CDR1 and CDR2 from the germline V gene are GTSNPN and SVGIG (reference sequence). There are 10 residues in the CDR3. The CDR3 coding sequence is TGTGCCCTTGGACAAGCCATCTACACCTTC. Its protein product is CALGQAIYTF.

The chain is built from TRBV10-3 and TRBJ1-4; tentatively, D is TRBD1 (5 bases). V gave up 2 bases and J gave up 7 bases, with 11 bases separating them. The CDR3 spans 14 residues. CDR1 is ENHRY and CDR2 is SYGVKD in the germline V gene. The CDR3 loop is CAISEQGRGEKLFF. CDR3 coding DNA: TGTGCCATCAGTGAGCAGGGTCGTGGTGAAAAACTGTTTTTT.

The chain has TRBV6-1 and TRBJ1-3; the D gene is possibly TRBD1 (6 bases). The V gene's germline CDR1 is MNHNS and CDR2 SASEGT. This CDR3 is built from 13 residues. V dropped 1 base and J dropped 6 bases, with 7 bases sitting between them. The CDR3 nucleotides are TGTGCCAGCAGTGAAGACAGGGAAAACACCATATATTTT. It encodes CASSEDRENTIYF.

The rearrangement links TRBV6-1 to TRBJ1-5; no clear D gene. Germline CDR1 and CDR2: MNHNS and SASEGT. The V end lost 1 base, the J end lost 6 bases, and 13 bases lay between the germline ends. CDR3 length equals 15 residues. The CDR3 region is CASSEGVSSGQPQHF. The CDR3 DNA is TGTGCCAGCAGTGAAGGGGTTAGTTCAGGTCAGCCCCAGCATTTT.

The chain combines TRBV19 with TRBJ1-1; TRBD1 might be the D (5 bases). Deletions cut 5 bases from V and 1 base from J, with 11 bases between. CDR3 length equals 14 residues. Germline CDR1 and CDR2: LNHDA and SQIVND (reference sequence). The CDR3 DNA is TGTGCCAGTAGTCTAACGACAGCGAACACTGAAGCTTTCTTT. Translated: CASSLTTANTEAFF.

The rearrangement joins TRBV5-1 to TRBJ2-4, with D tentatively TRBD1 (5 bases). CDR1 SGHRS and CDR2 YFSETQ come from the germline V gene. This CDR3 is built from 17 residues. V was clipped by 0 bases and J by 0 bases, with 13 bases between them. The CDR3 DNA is TGCGCCAGCAGCTTGGACAGGAGCTTTCTAGCCAAAAACATTCAGTACTTC. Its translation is CASSLDRSFLAKNIQYF.

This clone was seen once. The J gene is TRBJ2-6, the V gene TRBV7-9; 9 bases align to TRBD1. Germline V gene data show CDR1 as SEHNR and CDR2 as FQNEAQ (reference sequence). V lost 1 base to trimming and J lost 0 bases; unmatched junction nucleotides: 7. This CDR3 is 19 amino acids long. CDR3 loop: CASSLGYRGRGSGANVLTF. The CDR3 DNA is TGTGCCAGCAGCTTAGGGTACAGGGGGCGCGGCTCTGGGGCCAACGTCCTGACTTTC.

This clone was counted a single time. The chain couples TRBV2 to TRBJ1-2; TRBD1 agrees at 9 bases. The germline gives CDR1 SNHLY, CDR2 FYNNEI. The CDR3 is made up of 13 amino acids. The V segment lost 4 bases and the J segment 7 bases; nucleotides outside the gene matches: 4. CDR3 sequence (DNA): TGTGCCAGCAGTGCCGGGACAGGGAGTGGCTACACCTTC. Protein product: CASSAGTGSGYTF.